This T cell receptor (beta chain) comes out of a study of shared clonotypes between healthy human individuals (dated by TCRdb to about 2020). Regarding the research as a whole: The cohort comprised a couple of women and a few men aged 18 to 49 years. For each donor, CD4 naive and CD4 memory were each given three plates, CD8 naive was given two plates, and CD8 memory was given one plate. Blood TCR repertoires of 5 or 6 healthy adults were deeply sequenced to estimate repertoire size and the extent of clonotype sharing between individuals. Different laboratories and diverse techniques were used to prepare libraries and sequence TCR repertoires, to increase sequencing depth and limit assay-specific biases. Per donor, leukapheresis produced somewhere between about 0.94 and 9 billion PBMCs.

The full study reports these points: Naive subsets generally had larger estimated clonotype richness than memory subsets did. When a handful of donors were compared, the shared fraction of clonotypes was about 5% for naive CD4, about 4% for naive CD8, about 2.5% for memory CD4, and around 0.37% for memory CD8. Only blood was sampled, and tissue TCR repertoires likely differ from those in blood. The small number of donors limited the genetic and exposure-history diversity represented. Based on pairwise subsampling, the degree of clonotype sharing among donors was expected to be affected by sequencing depth. Rarefaction of sorted-subset datasets indicated incomplete sequencing despite the large sequencing depth. Higher generation probabilities were observed for clonotypes shared by all four sorted-subset donors than for non-shared clonotypes.

Via the germline V gene, CDR1 is MGHRA and CDR2 YSYEKL. Spanning cysteine to phenylalanine, the CDR3 consists of 18 amino acids. CDR3 DNA only is kept here, 54 bases in frame from base 1. Ends trimmed: V by 0 bases, J by 3 bases; bases unmatched to a gene: 6. A note on this clone: Its antigen is still unknown. No base quality information exists; no much larger clone differs at one position.

Healthy HIV-negative adults with no recently reported acute infections or vaccinations were included as donors. All donors were Caucasian adults living in Nashville, Tennessee, USA. Magnetic negative selection was used to enrich CD4+ T cells, after which naive cells were positively selected on CD45RA and the negative fraction became the memory subset. Blood was obtained by leukapheresis, after which PBMCs were separated by Ficoll-Histopaque density gradient centrifugation and cryopreserved in liquid nitrogen vapor phase. Purity and quantity of every magnetically sorted T cell population were checked by analytical flow cytometry. Genomic DNA was isolated from each sorted fraction and quantified by UV absorbance on a Nanodrop 2000c. Using the deep immunoSEQ assay, multiplex PCR amplified TCR CDR3 regions from genomic DNA. Extracted genomic DNA from each cell subset was spread evenly across all wells of several immunoSEQ 96-well plates, with each plate serving as a replicate. For sorted subsets, 150 to 200 ng genomic DNA, equal to some 30,000 T cell genomes, was loaded into each replicate PCR. Purified libraries were quantified with a Qubit 3.0 fluorometer, sized on a Bioanalyzer 2100, and re-quantified with the KAPA Library Quantification kit. A separate single-read 150-cycle Illumina NextSeq 550 flow cell was used to sequence each immunoSEQ 96-well plate. The authors' pipeline ran thus. Because the immunoSEQ output included only junctional sequences and no quality scores, the filtering could not be the same as the filtering used for full-length reads. To assign V/J genes and CDR3, sequences were annotated using PyIR, a Python wrapper for IgBLAST v1.9, with IMGT germline references. Reads were removed for weak V/J assignments (E-value above 1e-6), missing CDR3, stop codons, out-of-frame junctions, or ambiguous translated residues. V3J clonotypes were defined as sequences sharing an identical inferred V gene, J gene, and CDR3 amino acid sequence. To compute the percentage overlap between repertoires, the number of shared unique clonotypes was divided by the size of the smaller repertoire. Three approaches were used to assess repertoire richness: RTK rarefaction, the Chao1 estimator, and Recon v2.1 estimates of unobserved clonotypes. Generation probabilities were computed with OLGA for all TCRbeta clonotypes obtained by the gDNA method from a handful of donors. TCRdb re-hosts the immuneACCESS table, in-frame sequences only. Its copies lack some clones; in the studies checked, an unresolved V gene accounts for under half of them, and the cause for the rest is not known. Clonal size and the V and J genes are those of that table, whereas D and trimming came from the DNA. This sample comprises over a million clones, around 82% of them detected only once. The ten largest clones add up to roughly 0.61% of the sample.

This clonotype was obtained from a man aged 18 to 30 in good health. Some clones in this sample may be carry-over from other donors' samples. The chain is encoded by TRBV4-1 joined to TRBJ2-1, with 12 central nucleotides matching TRBD2. Sample: memory CD4+ T cells from PBMCs. The cell subset or site label corresponds to: CD45RA-negative fraction. The DNA is as follows: TGCGCCAGCAGCCAAGATCCCCTAGCGGGAGGGGGCTACAATGAGCAGTTCTTC. Its coded protein is CASSQDPLAGGGYNEQFF.